This T cell receptor (beta chain) was sequenced for a study of shared clonotypes between healthy human individuals. Clones were read by immunoSEQ multiplex PCR, and TCRdb kept only the in-frame ones, dropping some. Of 2 million to 2.5 million clones listed, roughly 93% are singletons. In germline, CDR1 is LNHDA, CDR2 SQIVND (reference sequence). Trimming removed 3 bases at V and 3 bases at J, with 12 bases between. This CDR3 region has 15 residues. This rearrangement joins TRBV19 to TRBJ1-5; TRBD1 is a possible D gene (6 bases). This receptor was taken from a man aged 18 to 29 in good health. Some clones in this sample may be carry-over from other donors' samples. What was sequenced was naive CD4+ T cells from PBMCs. Subset noted: CD45RA+ positively selected. CDR3 amino acids: CASSMRGRPNQPQHF. DNA for the CDR3: TGTGCCAGTAGTATGAGGGGGAGGCCCAATCAGCCCCAGCATTTT.